The rows below give T cell receptor beta chains drawn from one sample of a study of blood T cell repertoires in COVID-19. Using immunoSEQ multiplex PCR, the repertoire was profiled, and TCRdb retains in-frame clones only, with some absent. Among fewer than 30,000 clones listed, approximately 92% were seen once. Material: peripheral blood. The source is a man between 60 and 75 years old with acute or convalescent COVID-19. The CDR3 runs from the conserved cysteine through the conserved F or W. D genes are given only for firm matches. Rows give clone size only sometimes, using once, few, many, or a class for an expanded clone.

TRBJ1-6 | TRBV18 | TRBD1 | few | CASSPQGVGYNSPLHF | TGTGCCAGCTCACCCCAGGGGGTAGGGTATAATTCACCCCTCCACTTT
TRBJ1-5 | TRBV20-1 | TRBD1 | . | CSASEGANSNQPQHF | TGCAGTGCTAGTGAGGGGGCGAATAGCAATCAGCCCCAGCATTTT
TRBJ2-1 | TRBV9 | TRBD2 | . | CASSEGLRGDWFF | TGTGCCAGCAGCGAGGGACTACGGGGGGATTGGTTCTTC
TRBJ1-3 | TRBV18 | TRBD1 | once | CASSPPGGPGNTIYF | TGTGCCAGCTCACCACCAGGGGGCCCTGGAAACACCATATATTTT
TRBJ2-1 | TRBV5-1 | . | . | CASSLDGGSYNEQFF | TGCGCCAGCAGCTTGGACGGGGGCTCCTACAATGAGCAGTTCTTC
TRBJ1-5 | TRBV5-4 | TRBD1 | . | CASSPSRGTQPQHF | TGTGCCAGCAGCCCGAGCAGGGGGACTCAGCCCCAGCATTTT
TRBJ1-1 | TRBV5-1 | TRBD1 | . | CASSSPGQQNTEAFF | TGCGCCAGCAGCTCACCGGGACAGCAGAACACTGAAGCTTTCTTT
TRBJ1-5 | TRBV5-5 | . | . | CASRLKDRSNQPQHF | TGTGCCAGCAGGCTAAAAGACAGGAGCAATCAGCCCCAGCATTTT
TRBJ1-2 | TRBV4-2 | TRBD1 | . | CASSQVGRTGAWFNYGYTF | TGTGCCAGCAGCCAAGTGGGGAGGACAGGGGCCTGGTTTAACTATGGCTACACCTTC
TRBJ2-7 | TRBV5-1 | . | . | CASSLPGEEQYF | TGCGCCAGCAGCTTGCCAGGGGAAGAGCAGTACTTC
TRBJ1-5 | TRBV7-9 | . | . | CASSLEGPGWSNQPQHF | TGTGCCAGCAGCTTAGAGGGGCCAGGGTGGAGCAATCAGCCCCAGCATTTT
TRBJ1-3 | TRBV28 | . | . | CASSPRRRTDSGNTIYF | TGTGCCAGCAGTCCTAGACGGAGGACAGACTCTGGAAACACCATATATTTT
TRBJ1-1 | TRBV3-1/TRBV3-2 | . | . | CASRANREAFF | TGTGCCAGCAGGGCGAACAGGGAAGCTTTCTTT
TRBJ2-5 | TRBV5-5 | TRBD2 | . | CASGGLAGETQYF | TGTGCCAGCGGGGGACTAGCCGGAGAGACCCAGTACTTC
TRBJ2-1 | TRBV6-5 | . | . | CASRYTSRRYNEQFF | TGTGCCAGCAGGTATACCTCGCGGAGGTACAATGAGCAGTTCTTC
TRBJ2-2 | TRBV6-6 | . | . | CASSTQGPGELFF | TGTGCCAGCAGTACGCAGGGTCCCGGGGAGCTGTTTTTT
TRBJ1-3 | TRBV2 | . | . | CASSEQGAGNTIYF | TGTGCCAGTTCAGAACAGGGAGCCGGAAACACCATATATTTT
TRBJ2-2 | TRBV5-4 | . | . | CASSQGANTGELFF | TGTGCCAGCAGCCAGGGTGCGAACACCGGGGAGCTGTTTTTT
TRBJ2-1 | TRBV6-6 | TRBD2 | . | CASSYGTSGGYNEQFF | TGTGCCAGCAGTTACGGGACTAGCGGGGGGTACAATGAGCAGTTCTTC
TRBJ1-2 | TRBV29-1 | . | . | CSVSPVGGYTF | TGCAGCGTGAGTCCTGTCGGTGGCTACACCTTC
TRBJ1-5 | TRBV10-1 | . | few | CASSAGGNQPQHF | TGCGCCAGCAGTGCAGGGGGCAATCAGCCCCAGCATTTT
TRBJ2-5 | TRBV19 | TRBD2 | . | CASRKGLAGFQYF | TGTGCCAGTAGGAAGGGACTAGCGGGGTTCCAGTACTTC
TRBJ2-3 | TRBV5-4 | TRBD2 | . | CASRSGLASSTDTQYF | TGTGCCAGCAGATCGGGACTAGCATCTAGCACAGATACGCAGTATTTT
TRBJ2-7 | TRBV5-1 | TRBD1 | . | CASSLIPGTGSYEQYF | TGCGCCAGCAGCTTGATTCCCGGGACAGGCTCCTACGAGCAGTACTTC
TRBJ1-6 | TRBV3-1/TRBV3-2 | . | . | CASSQGGRFSYNSPLHF | TGTGCCAGCAGCCAAGGGGGGCGTTTCTCCTATAATTCACCCCTCCACTTT
TRBJ2-7 | TRBV2 | . | . | CASSAMGGNEQYF | TGTGCCAGCAGTGCCATGGGGGGAAACGAGCAGTACTTC
TRBJ2-5 | TRBV19 | . | . | CASSMGRAETQYF | TGTGCCAGTAGTATGGGCAGGGCAGAGACCCAGTACTTC
TRBJ2-7 | TRBV5-4 | TRBD1 | . | CASRLKRAPGQTFSYEQYF | TGTGCCAGCAGGCTAAAACGAGCACCGGGACAGACATTCTCCTACGAGCAGTACTTC
TRBJ2-1 | TRBV3-1/TRBV3-2 | TRBD2 | . | CASSLTSGTYNEQFF | TGTGCCAGCAGCCTGACTAGCGGGACTTACAATGAGCAGTTCTTC
TRBJ2-3 | TRBV6-5 | TRBD2 | . | CASRGREGSTDTQYF | TGTGCCAGCAGGGGACGGGAGGGAAGCACAGATACGCAGTATTTT
TRBJ1-5 | TRBV28 | . | . | CASTLQGNQPQHF | TGTGCCAGCACCCTACAGGGCAATCAGCCCCAGCATTTT
TRBJ2-7 | TRBV27 | TRBD1 | . | CASSSPGTGFYEQYF | TGTGCCAGCAGTTCGCCCGGGACAGGGTTCTACGAGCAGTACTTC
TRBJ2-5 | TRBV5-1 | TRBD2 | . | CASSLPSGSLQETQYF | TGCGCCAGCAGCTTGCCTAGCGGGAGTCTCCAAGAGACCCAGTACTTC
TRBJ2-5 | TRBV9 | . | . | CASSVEGGQLETQYF | TGTGCCAGCAGCGTAGAGGGTGGACAGTTGGAGACCCAGTACTTC
TRBJ1-6 | TRBV5-1 | . | . | CASSLDLYNSPLHF | TGCGCCAGCAGCTTGGACTTATATAATTCACCCCTCCACTTT
TRBJ2-1 | TRBV19 | . | . | CASSIGDINNEQFF | TGTGCCAGTAGTATAGGGGACATAAACAATGAGCAGTTCTTC
TRBJ2-2 | TRBV6-1 | . | . | CASSEMGGGGGELFF | TGTGCCAGCAGTGAAATGGGGGGGGGCGGCGGGGAGCTGTTTTTT
TRBJ1-5 | TRBV12-5 | . | . | CASGFFQPQHF | TGTGCTAGTGGTTTCTTTCAGCCCCAGCATTTT
TRBJ1-3 | TRBV4-2 | . | . | CASSLLLQFRVGASGNTIYF | TGTGCCAGCAGCCTCCTCCTCCAGTTTCGTGTAGGGGCCTCTGGAAACACCATATATTTT
TRBJ1-1 | TRBV28 | TRBD1 | . | CASTLTGWTEAFF | TGTGCCAGCACTCTGACAGGGTGGACTGAAGCTTTCTTT
TRBJ1-6 | TRBV28 | TRBD1 | once | CASSFGDSDSPLHF | TGTGCCAGCAGTTTTGGGGACAGTGATTCACCCCTCCACTTT
TRBJ1-1 | TRBV6-5 | . | . | CASTAGGRTEAFF | TGTGCCAGCACCGCTGGAGGACGCACTGAAGCTTTCTTT
TRBJ2-5 | TRBV7-2 | . | . | CAGGAGLKETQYF | TGTGCCGGGGGGGCGGGACTAAAAGAGACCCAGTACTTC
TRBJ2-4 | TRBV10-1 | . | . | CASCDDRFADIQYF | TGCGCCAGCTGTGACGACAGGTTCGCGGACATTCAGTACTTC
TRBJ1-2 | TRBV9 | . | . | CASSGSTVNYGYTF | TGTGCCAGCAGCGGTTCAACGGTTAACTATGGCTACACCTTC
TRBJ2-3 | TRBV2 | TRBD2 | . | CASGTTSGMGDTQYF | TGTGCCAGCGGAACGACTAGCGGGATGGGGGATACGCAGTATTTT
TRBJ1-4 | TRBV5-1 | . | . | CAIRREEKLFF | TGCGCCATCAGGAGGGAGGAAAAACTGTTTTTT
TRBJ1-1 | TRBV7-3 | TRBD1 | . | CASSSRGQSNRTEAFF | TGTGCCAGCAGCTCCCGGGGACAGTCGAACCGCACTGAAGCTTTCTTT
TRBJ2-1 | TRBV4-1 | . | . | CASSQQTLYEQFF | TGCGCCAGCAGCCAACAGACACTCTATGAGCAGTTCTTC
TRBJ2-7 | TRBV9 | . | . | CASSVGRDLTYEQYF | TGTGCCAGCAGCGTAGGGCGGGATTTGACCTACGAGCAGTACTTC
TRBJ1-2 | TRBV27 | . | . | CASSPFDRPKGYTF | TGTGCCAGCAGCCCCTTTGACAGGCCCAAAGGCTACACCTTC
TRBJ1-1 | TRBV11-2 | TRBD1 | . | CASSLGQGVGTEAFF | TGTGCCAGCAGCTTAGGACAGGGGGTCGGCACTGAAGCTTTCTTT
TRBJ1-1 | TRBV18 | . | . | CASSPTRDTEAFF | TGTGCCAGCTCACCGACGAGGGACACTGAAGCTTTCTTT
TRBJ1-4 | TRBV30 | . | . | CAWSADRDNEKLFF | TGTGCCTGGAGTGCGGACAGAGATAATGAAAAACTGTTTTTT
TRBJ1-2 | TRBV12-3/TRBV12-4 | TRBD1 | once | CASRHRGIYGYTF | TGTGCCAGCAGGCACAGGGGGATCTATGGCTACACCTTC
TRBJ1-1 | TRBV14 | . | . | CASSQSLEAFF | TGTGCCAGCAGCCAATCCCTCGAAGCTTTCTTT